This entry describes one T cell receptor (beta chain). The record originates from a study of T-cell reconstitution after alpha-beta-depleted transplantation in children. As it was prepared, the TCRbeta library received unique molecular identifiers. TCRdb passed the PCR reads through MiXCR, listing each CDR3 protein once. Of about 540,000 distinct CDR3 sequences in the sample, approximately 20% are singletons; the top ten hold about 3.1%. The germline V gene has CDR1 MNHNS and CDR2 SASEGT. The CDR3 is 16 residues long. V lost 5 bases and J lost 10, with 21 bases in between. Source: PBMCs from the stem cell graft donor, taken from the stem cell graft. The source of this sequence is a human donor who donated a stem cell graft to a child with acute lymphoblastic leukemia. This sequence joins TRBV6-1 and TRBJ1-6; D unclear. Here the CDR3 DNA reads TGTGCCAGCAGTCGCGATGGGCCGATCGGGCGGTCACCCCTCCACTTT. This encodes CASSRDGPIGRSPLHF.